The entry below gives a single T cell receptor (beta chain) sequence along with its context. Per the study methods: Counts of nucleated cells, estimated from reference gene primer amplification, were obtained. Generated by immunoSEQ multiplex PCR, the TCRdb table keeps only in-frame clones and is missing some. V and J calls plus clone size are reproduced from that table; the DNA served to infer D and trimming. This sample has approximately 140,000 clones, with about three quarters found just once. This sample was taken from a study of blood T cell repertoires in COVID-19. Study information: Samples of COVID-19 (acute and convalescent) were obtained from the United States, Italy and Spain. PBMCs, B-cell-depleted T cells, or T cells were the source of the cDNA or gDNA that made up the material.

The CDR3 has 20 amino acids. The sample was peripheral blood. V and J are TRBV21-1 and TRBJ2-3; the listed D gene, TRBD1, was not tested against the DNA. TRBV21-1 is a listed pseudogene. This clonotype originated in a man older than 75 with acute or convalescent COVID-19. Here the CDR3 reads CASSKTGHREGFSSTDTQYF. CDR3 in DNA: TGTGCCAGCAGCAAAACGGGACACCGAGAAGGATTTTCTAGCACAGATACGCAGTATTTT.